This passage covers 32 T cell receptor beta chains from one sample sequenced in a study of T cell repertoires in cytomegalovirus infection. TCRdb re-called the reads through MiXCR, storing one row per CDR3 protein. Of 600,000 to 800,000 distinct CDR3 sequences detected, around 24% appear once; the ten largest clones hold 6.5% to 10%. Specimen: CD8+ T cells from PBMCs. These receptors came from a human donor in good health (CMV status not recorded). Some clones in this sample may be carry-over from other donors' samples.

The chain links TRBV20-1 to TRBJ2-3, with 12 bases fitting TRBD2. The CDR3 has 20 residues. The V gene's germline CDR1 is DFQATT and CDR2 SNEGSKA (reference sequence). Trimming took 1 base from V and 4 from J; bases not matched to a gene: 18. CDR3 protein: CSARGTQGPSGGARPDTQYF. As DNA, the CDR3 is TGCAGTGCTAGAGGAACCCAGGGTCCTAGCGGGGGGGCCCGGCCAGATACGCAGTATTTT.

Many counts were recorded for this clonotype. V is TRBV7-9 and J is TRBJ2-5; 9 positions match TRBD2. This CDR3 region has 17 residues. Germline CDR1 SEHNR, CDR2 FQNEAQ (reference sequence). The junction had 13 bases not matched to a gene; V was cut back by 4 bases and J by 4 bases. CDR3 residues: CASSSPLGGGVRETQYF. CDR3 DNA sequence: TGTGCCAGCAGCTCCCCCCTTGGCGGGGGGGTTCGAGAGACCCAGTACTTC.

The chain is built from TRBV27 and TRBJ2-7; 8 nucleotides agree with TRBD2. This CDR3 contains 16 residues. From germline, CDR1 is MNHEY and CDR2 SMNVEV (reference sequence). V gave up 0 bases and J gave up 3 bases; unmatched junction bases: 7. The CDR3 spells CASSLSGVAGRYEQYV. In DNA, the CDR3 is TGTGCCAGCAGTTTATCGGGGGTAGCGGGACGCTACGAGCAGTACGTC.

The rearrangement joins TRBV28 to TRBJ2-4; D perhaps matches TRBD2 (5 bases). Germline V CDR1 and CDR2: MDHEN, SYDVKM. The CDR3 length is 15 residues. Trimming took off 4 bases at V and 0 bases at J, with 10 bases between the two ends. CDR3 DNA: TGTGCCAGCAGTTCCGACGGACTAGCCAAAAACATTCAGTACTTC. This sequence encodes CASSSDGLAKNIQYF. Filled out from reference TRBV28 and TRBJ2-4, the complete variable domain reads DVKVTQSSRYLVKRTGEKVFLECVQDMDHENMFWYRQDPGLGLRLIYFSYDVKMKEKGDIPEGYSVSREKKERFSLILESASTNQTSMYLCASSSDGLAKNIQYFGAGTRLSVL.

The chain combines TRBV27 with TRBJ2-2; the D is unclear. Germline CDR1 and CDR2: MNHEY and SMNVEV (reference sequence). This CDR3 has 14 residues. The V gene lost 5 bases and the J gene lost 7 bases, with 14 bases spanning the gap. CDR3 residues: CASSLERIDGELFF. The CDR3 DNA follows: TGTGCCAGCAGTCTCGAGAGGATCGACGGGGAGCTGTTTTTT.

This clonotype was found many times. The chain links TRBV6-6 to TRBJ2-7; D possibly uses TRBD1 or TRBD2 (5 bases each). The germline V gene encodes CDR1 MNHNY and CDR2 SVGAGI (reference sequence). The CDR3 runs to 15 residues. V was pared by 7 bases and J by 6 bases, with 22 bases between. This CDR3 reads CASIRHRDQRGEQYF. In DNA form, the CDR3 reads TGTGCCAGCATCCGTCATCGGGACCAGAGGGGCGAGCAGTACTTC.

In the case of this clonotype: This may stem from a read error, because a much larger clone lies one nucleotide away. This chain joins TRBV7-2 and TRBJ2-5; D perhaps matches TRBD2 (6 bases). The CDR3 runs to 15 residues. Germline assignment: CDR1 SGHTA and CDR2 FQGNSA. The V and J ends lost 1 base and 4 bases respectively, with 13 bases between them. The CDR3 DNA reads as TGTGCCAGCAGCTTAGACGGGAGCCCCCCAGAGACCCAGTACTTC. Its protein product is CASSLDGSPPETQYF. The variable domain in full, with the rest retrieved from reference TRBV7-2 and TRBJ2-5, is GAGVSQSPSNKVTEKGKDVELRCDPISGHTALYWYRQSLGQGLEFLIYFQGNSAPDKSGLPSDRFSAERTGGSVSTLTIQRTQQEDSAVYLCASSLDGSPPETQYFGPGTRLLVL.

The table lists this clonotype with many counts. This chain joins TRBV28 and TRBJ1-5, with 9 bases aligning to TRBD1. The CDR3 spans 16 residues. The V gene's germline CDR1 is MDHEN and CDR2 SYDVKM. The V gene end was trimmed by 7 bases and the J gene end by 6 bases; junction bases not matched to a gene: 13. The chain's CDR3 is CASTPQGQGVVQPQHF. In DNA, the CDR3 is TGTGCCAGCACTCCCCAGGGACAGGGAGTTGTTCAGCCCCAGCATTTT.

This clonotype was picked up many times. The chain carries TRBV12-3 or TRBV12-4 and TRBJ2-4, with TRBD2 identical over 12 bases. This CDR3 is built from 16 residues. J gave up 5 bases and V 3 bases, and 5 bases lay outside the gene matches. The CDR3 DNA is TGTGCCAGCAGTTTCCGACTAGCGGGGGAGGAAAACATTCAGTACTTC. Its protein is CASSFRLAGEENIQYF.

In DNA form, the CDR3 reads TGTGCCATCAGTGATGTTCTCGACGGCGCGAACACCGGGGAGCTGTTTTTT. The encoded protein is CAISDVLDGANTGELFF. This chain uses TRBV10-3 with TRBJ2-2; D gene unclear. The CDR3 has 17 amino acids. The V end lost 3 bases, the J end lost 0 bases, and 14 bases lay between the germline ends. CDR1 ENHRY and CDR2 SYGVKD come from the germline V gene.

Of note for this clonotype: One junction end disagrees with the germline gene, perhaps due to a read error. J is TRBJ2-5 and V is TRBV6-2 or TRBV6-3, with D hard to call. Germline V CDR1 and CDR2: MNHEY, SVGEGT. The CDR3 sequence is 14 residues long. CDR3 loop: CANSSQLYQETQYF. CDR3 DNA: TGTGCCAACAGTTCTCAGCTGTACCAAGAGACCCAGTACTTC.

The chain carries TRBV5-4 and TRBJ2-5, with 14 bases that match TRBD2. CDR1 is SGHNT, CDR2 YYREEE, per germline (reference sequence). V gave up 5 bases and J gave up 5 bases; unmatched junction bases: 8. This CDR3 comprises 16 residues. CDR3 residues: CASRVAGLAGDETQYF. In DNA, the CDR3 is TGTGCCAGCAGAGTCGCGGGACTAGCGGGGGACGAGACCCAGTACTTC.

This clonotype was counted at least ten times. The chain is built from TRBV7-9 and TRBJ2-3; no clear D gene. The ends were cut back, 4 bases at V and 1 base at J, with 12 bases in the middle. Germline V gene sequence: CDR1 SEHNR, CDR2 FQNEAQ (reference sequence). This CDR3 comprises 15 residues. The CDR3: CASSWDGRGTDTQYF. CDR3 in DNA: TGTGCCAGCAGCTGGGATGGACGGGGCACAGATACGCAGTATTTT. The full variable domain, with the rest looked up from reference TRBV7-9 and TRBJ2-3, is DTGVSQNPRHKITKRGQNVTFRCDPISEHNRLYWYRQTLGQGPEFLTYFQNEAQLEKSRLLSDRFSAERPKGSFSTLEIQRTEQGDSAMYLCASSWDGRGTDTQYFGPGTRLTVL.

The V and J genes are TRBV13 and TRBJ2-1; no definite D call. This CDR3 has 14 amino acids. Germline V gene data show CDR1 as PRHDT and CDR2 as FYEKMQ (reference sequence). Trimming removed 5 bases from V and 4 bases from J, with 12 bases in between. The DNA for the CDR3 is TGTGCCAGCAGCCAAAGGAGAGCGTACAATGAGCAGTTCTTC. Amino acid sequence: CASSQRRAYNEQFF.

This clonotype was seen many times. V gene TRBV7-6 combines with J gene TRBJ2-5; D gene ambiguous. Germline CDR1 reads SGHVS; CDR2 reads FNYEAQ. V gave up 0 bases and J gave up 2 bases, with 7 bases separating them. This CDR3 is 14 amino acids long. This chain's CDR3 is CASSLAALQETQYF. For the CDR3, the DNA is TGTGCCAGCAGCTTAGCCGCCCTACAAGAGACCCAGTACTTC.

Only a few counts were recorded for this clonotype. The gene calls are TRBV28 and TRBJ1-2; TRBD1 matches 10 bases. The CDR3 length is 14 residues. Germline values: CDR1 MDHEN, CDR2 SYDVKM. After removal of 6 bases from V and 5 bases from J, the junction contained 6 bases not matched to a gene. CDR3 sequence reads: CASRDRTGGYGYTF. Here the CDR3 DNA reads TGTGCCAGCAGGGATAGGACAGGGGGTTATGGCTACACCTTC.

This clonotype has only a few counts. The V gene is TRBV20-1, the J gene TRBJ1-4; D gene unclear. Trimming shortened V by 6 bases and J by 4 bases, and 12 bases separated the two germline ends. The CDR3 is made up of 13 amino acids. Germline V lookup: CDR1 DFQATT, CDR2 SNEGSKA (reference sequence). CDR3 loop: CSAVNGINEKLFF. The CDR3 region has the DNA TGCAGTGCGGTGAACGGGATTAATGAAAAACTGTTTTTT.

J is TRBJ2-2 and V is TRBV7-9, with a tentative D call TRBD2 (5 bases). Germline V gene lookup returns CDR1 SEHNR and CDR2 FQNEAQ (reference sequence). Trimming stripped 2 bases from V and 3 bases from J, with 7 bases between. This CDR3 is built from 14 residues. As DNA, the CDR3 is TGTGCCAGCAGCTTAACGGAGGACACCGGGGAGCTGTTTTTT. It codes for CASSLTEDTGELFF.

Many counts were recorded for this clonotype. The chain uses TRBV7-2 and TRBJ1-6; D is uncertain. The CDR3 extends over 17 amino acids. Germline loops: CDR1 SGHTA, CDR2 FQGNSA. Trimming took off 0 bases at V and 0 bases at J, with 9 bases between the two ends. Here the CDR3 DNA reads TGTGCCAGCAGCTTAGCTTCCGCGAGCTCCTATAATTCACCCCTCCACTTT. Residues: CASSLASASSYNSPLHF.

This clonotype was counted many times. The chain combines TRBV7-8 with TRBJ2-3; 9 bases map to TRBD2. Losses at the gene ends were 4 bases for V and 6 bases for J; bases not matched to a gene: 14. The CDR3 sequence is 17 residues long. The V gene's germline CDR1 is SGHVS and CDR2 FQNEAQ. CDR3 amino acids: CASSSPKAGGPIDTQYF. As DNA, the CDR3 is TGTGCCAGCAGCTCGCCTAAAGCGGGGGGCCCGATTGATACGCAGTATTTT.

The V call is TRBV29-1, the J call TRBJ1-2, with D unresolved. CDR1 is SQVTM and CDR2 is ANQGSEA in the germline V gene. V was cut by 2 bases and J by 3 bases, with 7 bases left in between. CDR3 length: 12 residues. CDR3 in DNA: TGCAGCGTTGAATGGTCAGACTATGGCTACACCTTC. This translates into CSVEWSDYGYTF.

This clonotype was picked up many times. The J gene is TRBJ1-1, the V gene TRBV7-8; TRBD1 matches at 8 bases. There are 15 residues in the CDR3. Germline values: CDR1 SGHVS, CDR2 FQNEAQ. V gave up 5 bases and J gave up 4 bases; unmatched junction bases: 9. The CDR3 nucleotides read TGTGCCAGCAGCCTCATCGGGACAGGTGGCACTGAAGCTTTCTTT. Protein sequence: CASSLIGTGGTEAFF.

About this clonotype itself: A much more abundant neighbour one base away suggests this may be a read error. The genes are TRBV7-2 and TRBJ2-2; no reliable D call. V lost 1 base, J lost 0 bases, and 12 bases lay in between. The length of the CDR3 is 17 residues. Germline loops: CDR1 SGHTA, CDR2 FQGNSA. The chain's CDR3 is CASSLVHQAANTGELFF. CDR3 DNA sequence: TGTGCCAGCAGCTTAGTCCACCAGGCCGCGAACACCGGGGAGCTGTTTTTT.

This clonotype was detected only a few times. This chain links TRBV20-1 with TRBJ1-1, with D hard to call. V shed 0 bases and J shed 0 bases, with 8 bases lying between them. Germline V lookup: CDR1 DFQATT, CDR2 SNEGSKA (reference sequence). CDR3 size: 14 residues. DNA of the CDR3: TGCAGTGCTAGAGAACAGCATATGAACACTGAAGCTTTCTTT. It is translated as CSAREQHMNTEAFF.

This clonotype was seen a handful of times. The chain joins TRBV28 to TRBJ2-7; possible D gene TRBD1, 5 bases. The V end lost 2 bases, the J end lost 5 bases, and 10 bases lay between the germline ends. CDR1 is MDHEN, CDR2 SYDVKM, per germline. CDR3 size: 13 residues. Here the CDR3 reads CASSLRGRDEQYV. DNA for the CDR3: TGTGCCAGCAGTTTAAGGGGCAGGGACGAGCAGTACGTC.

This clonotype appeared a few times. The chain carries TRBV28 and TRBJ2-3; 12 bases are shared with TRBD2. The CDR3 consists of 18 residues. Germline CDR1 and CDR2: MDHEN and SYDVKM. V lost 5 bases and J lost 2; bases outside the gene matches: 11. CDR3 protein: CASSTLSGLAGLTDTQYF. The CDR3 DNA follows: TGTGCCAGCAGTACCCTTTCCGGACTAGCGGGACTCACAGATACGCAGTATTTT.

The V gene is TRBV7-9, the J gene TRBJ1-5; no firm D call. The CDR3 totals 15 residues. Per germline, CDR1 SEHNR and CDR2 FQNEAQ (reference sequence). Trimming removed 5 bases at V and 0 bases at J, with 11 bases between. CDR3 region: CASSLTDNSNQPQHF. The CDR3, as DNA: TGTGCCAGCAGCCTAACCGATAATAGCAATCAGCCCCAGCATTTT.

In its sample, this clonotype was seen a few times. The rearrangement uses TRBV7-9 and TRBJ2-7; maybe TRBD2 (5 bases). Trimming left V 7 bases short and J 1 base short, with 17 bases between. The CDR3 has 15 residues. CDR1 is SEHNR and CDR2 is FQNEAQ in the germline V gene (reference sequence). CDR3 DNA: TGTGCCAGCACCCTCCCGAGAGGGCTTTCCTACGAGCAGTACTTC. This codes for CASTLPRGLSYEQYF.

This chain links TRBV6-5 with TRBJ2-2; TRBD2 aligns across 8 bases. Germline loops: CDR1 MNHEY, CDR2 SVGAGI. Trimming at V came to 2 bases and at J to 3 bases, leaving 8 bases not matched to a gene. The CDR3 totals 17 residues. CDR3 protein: CASSYAETSADTGELFF. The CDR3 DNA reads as TGTGCCAGCAGTTACGCCGAGACTAGCGCGGACACCGGGGAGCTGTTTTTT.

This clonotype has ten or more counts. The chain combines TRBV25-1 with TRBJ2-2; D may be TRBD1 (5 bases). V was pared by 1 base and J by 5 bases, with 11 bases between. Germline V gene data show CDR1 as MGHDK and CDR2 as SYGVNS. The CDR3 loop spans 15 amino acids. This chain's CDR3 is CASSEFSRETGELFF. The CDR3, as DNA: TGTGCCAGCAGTGAATTCTCCAGGGAAACCGGGGAGCTGTTTTTT.

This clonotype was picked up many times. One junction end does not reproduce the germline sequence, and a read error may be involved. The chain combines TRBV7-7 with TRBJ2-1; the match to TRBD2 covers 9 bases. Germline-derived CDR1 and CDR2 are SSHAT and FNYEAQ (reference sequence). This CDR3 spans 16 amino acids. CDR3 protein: CASSPGASGVGNEQFF. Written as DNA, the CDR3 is TGTGCTAGCAGCCCGGGGGCTAGCGGGGTCGGAAATGAGCAGTTCTTC. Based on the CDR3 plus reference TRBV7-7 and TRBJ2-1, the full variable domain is GAGVSQSPRYKVTKRGQDVTLRCDPISSHATLYWYQQALGQGPEFLTYFNYEAQPDKSGLPSDRFSAERPEGSISTLTIQRTEQRDSAMYRCASSPGASGVGNEQFFGPGTRLTVL.

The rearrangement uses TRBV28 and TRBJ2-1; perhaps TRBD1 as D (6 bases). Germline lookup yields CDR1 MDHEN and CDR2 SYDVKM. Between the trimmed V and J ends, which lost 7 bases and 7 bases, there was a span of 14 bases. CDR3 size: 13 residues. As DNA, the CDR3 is TGTGCCAGCACTCATGCACAGGGAAATGAGCAGTTCTTC. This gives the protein CASTHAQGNEQFF.